This T cell receptor beta chain is from a study of long-term antiretroviral therapy in people with HIV. Sequencing relied on immunoSEQ assay v3.0, run at survey level. Measured with immunoSEQ multiplex PCR; TCRdb has only the in-frame clones, and not every one. The table has tens of thousands of clones, approximately 84% seen once. This clone was seen just once. The antigen is undetermined. The study, taken as a whole, reports: Dominating the repertoire at all time points were the clones that expanded before ART. When set beside controls, HIV repertoires had CDR3 length ranges that were narrower. Even long-term ART left TRB diversity below transplant donor controls, despite gains.

The clonotype was recovered from a woman aged 45 to 65 with HIV. Sequences were derived from unsorted PBMCs, sampled 3.1 years after starting antiretroviral therapy.

The CDR3 DNA sequence: TGTGCCAGCGCCAGCGGGGCTAACTCCTACAATGAGCAGTTCTTC. As protein: CASASGANSYNEQFF. The V call is TRBV6-5, the J call TRBJ2-1; TRBD2 matches at 7 bases. Germline V gene lookup returns CDR1 MNHEY and CDR2 SVGAGI. Trimming removed 8 bases from V and 0 bases from J; junction bases left unmatched: 7. This CDR3 spans 15 amino acids.